The TCR beta chain described here comes from a study of blood T cells in healthy people across ages. Notes on the study in general: Per million T cells, TCR beta diversity dropped roughly linearly as age increased.

It was with a sample-barcoded 5' primer and a J-beta primer mix that a second PCR of roughly 6 to 12 cycles was run. Tags on each cDNA molecule came from a template-switch adaptor with 12 random nucleotides. TCRdb fed the 5' RACE reads into MiXCR, producing one record per CDR3 protein. The sample lists about a million distinct CDR3 sequences; about two fifths were seen once. J was trimmed by 5 bases and V by 2 bases; bases with no gene match: 8. The CDR3 runs 16 residues. In germline, CDR1 is MNHEY, CDR2 SVGAGI. To note about this clonotype: The antigen is undetermined.

The chain has TRBV6-5 and TRBJ1-4; 7 nucleotides agree with TRBD1. Sequencing used blood. The clonotype comes from a man in his late teens or twenties in good health. The CDR3 DNA sequence: TGTGCCAGCAGTTACACCTACAGGGGTAGAAATGAAAAACTGTTTTTT. Amino acid sequence: CASSYTYRGRNEKLFF.